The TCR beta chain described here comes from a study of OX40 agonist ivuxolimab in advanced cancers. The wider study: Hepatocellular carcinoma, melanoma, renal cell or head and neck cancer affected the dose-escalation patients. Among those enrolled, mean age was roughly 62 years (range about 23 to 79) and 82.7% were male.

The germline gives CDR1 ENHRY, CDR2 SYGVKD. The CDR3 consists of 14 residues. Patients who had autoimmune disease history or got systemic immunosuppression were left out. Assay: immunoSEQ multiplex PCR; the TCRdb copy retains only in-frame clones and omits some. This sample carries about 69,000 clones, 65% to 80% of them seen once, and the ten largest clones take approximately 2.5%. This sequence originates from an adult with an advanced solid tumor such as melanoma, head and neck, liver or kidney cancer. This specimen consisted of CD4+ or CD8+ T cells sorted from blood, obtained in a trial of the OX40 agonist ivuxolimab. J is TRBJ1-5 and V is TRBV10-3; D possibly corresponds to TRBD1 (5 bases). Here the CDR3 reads CAVKGTNSNQPQHF. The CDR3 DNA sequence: TGTGCTGTAAAGGGGACGAATAGTAATCAGCCCCAGCATTTT.